This TCR beta chain was recovered during a study of regulatory T cells in long-lasting Graves disease. The time point here: persistent/refractory GD, antithyroid drugs over 5 years with positive TRAb. RNA isolated from PBMCs was used to make the TCR library. The patient group derived from an endocrinology department in Xi'an, China. Regarding the study as a whole: Persistent cases favored TRBV28, TRBJ1-2 and TRBJ2-5.

CDR3-region Arm-PCR and iRepertoire HTBI primers produced the TCR beta libraries. TCRdb re-derived calls from the multiplex PCR reads in MiXCR, one entry per CDR3 protein. The sample has almost 350,000 distinct CDR3 sequences; about 20% are singletons. As concerns this clonotype: The antigen is not known.

Germline CDR1 is MDHEN and CDR2 is SYDVKM. The trim removed 6 bases at V and 0 bases at J, leaving 3 bases unmatched. The CDR3 is 16 amino acids. The gene calls are TRBV28 and TRBJ2-1; 12 bases agree with TRBD2. This receptor was obtained from a female donor with Graves disease. The sample was peripheral blood mononuclear cells (PBMCs), taken when the disease was refractory, from a patient treated with antithyroid drugs. As DNA, the CDR3 is TGTGCCAGCAGCCCGACTAGCGGGAGCTCCTACAATGAGCAGTTCTTC. This translates into CASSPTSGSSYNEQFF.